The 13 T cell receptor beta chains presented below share a single source sample, sequenced in a study of identical twins. TCRdb processed the 5' RACE reads anew with MiXCR; each CDR3 protein has one entry. Of 220,000 or so distinct CDR3 sequences listed, roughly 7% were seen once; the top ten hold about 3.6%. The sample was also reused in another study, on yellow fever vaccine responses in identical twins.

The sequenced sample was memory (CD45RO+) T cells sorted from blood. The receptors shown here come from a woman in her late teens or twenties in good health.

A few counts support this clonotype. The V call is TRBV20-1, the J call TRBJ2-7, with 7 positions matching TRBD2. The CDR3 runs 17 residues. After removal of 0 bases from V and 6 bases from J, the junction contained 17 bases not matched to a gene. Germline CDR1 is DFQATT and CDR2 is SNEGSKA (reference sequence). CDR3 in DNA: TGCAGTGCTAGAGATGGGCCTCTCGCGGCCGGGAGGAGCGAGCAGTACTTC. It is translated as CSARDGPLAAGRSEQYF.

The sample holds many counts of this clonotype. The V call is TRBV14, the J call TRBJ1-1; D remains ambiguous. Germline CDR1 is SGHDN and CDR2 is FVKESK. V lost 6 bases and J lost 3, with 11 bases in between. The CDR3 is 13 amino acids. CDR3 in amino acids: CASRFVGDTEAFF. DNA of the CDR3: TGTGCCAGCAGGTTCGTGGGCGACACTGAAGCTTTCTTT. The variable domain in full, completed from reference TRBV14 and TRBJ1-1, reads EAGVTQFPSHSVIEKGQTVTLRCDPISGHDNLYWYRRVMGKEIKFLLHFVKESKQDESGMPNNRFLAERTGGTYSTLKVQPAELEDSGVYFCASRFVGDTEAFFGQGTRLTVV.

This clonotype was counted only a few times. J is TRBJ2-5 and V is TRBV6-1; D might be TRBD2 (5 bases). There are 15 residues in the CDR3. The germline gives CDR1 MNHNS, CDR2 SASEGT. The V gene lost 8 bases and the J gene lost 4 bases, with 20 bases spanning the gap. Here the CDR3 reads CASRVEAPRVETQYF. The DNA of the CDR3 is TGTGCCAGCCGAGTGGAAGCCCCGAGGGTAGAGACCCAGTACTTC.

This clonotype was counted only a few times. The rearrangement uses TRBV14 and TRBJ2-2; D is uncertain. The V end lost 3 bases, the J end lost 4 bases, and 9 bases lay between the germline ends. Germline V gene lookup returns CDR1 SGHDN and CDR2 FVKESK. The CDR3 covers 14 residues. The CDR3 nucleotides read TGTGCCAGCAGCCAGTACGTATTCACCGGGGAGCTGTTTTTT. Translation: CASSQYVFTGELFF.

Of note for this clonotype: The junction differs from germline at one of its ends, possibly a read error. This chain joins TRBV12-3 or TRBV12-4 and TRBJ1-4; the D gene is possibly TRBD1 (5 bases). The CDR3 extends over 14 amino acids. The CDR3 sequence is CASADTGPNEKLFF. The CDR3 region has the DNA TGTGCCAGCGCTGATACAGGTCCAAATGAAAAACTGTTCTTT.

This chain connects TRBV20-1 to TRBJ1-5; a possible D gene is TRBD1 (5 bases). CDR1 and CDR2 (germline): DFQATT, SNEGSKA (reference sequence). The V end was cut by 2 bases, the J end by 3 bases, with 14 bases between. The CDR3 spans 15 residues. The CDR3 sequence: CSARTGQSYNQPQHF. The CDR3 DNA reads as TGCAGTGCTAGAACAGGACAATCCTACAATCAGCCCCAGCATTTT.

This clonotype was seen a handful of times. The chain couples TRBV20-1 to TRBJ2-3; no definite D call. CDR1 is DFQATT, CDR2 SNEGSKA, per germline (reference sequence). The CDR3 contains 13 residues. Trimming shortened V by 1 base and J by 4 bases, and 9 bases separated the two germline ends. The CDR3 is CSARGATADTQYF. The CDR3 DNA reads TGCAGTGCTAGAGGGGCCACCGCAGATACGCAGTATTTT.

This clonotype was seen ten or more times. This chain joins TRBV20-1 and TRBJ1-2; no definite D call. The CDR3 consists of 13 residues. The germline CDR1 and CDR2 sequences are DFQATT and SNEGSKA (reference sequence). The ends were cut back, 5 bases at V and 4 bases at J, with 14 bases in the middle. CDR3 bases: TGCAGTGCTGAGATTACAACGAGCTATGGCTACACCTTC. Encoded protein: CSAEITTSYGYTF.

This clonotype was counted at least ten times. This chain uses TRBV7-8 with TRBJ2-5, with a possible D match to TRBD2 (5 bases). V was cut by 3 bases and J by 5 bases, with 13 bases left in between. The germline V gene encodes CDR1 SGHVS and CDR2 FQNEAQ. The CDR3 loop spans 14 amino acids. CDR3 residues: CASSFSRVGETQYF. In DNA form, the CDR3 reads TGTGCCAGCAGCTTTTCGAGGGTTGGTGAGACCCAGTACTTC.

This clonotype was seen many times. The genes are TRBV7-6 and TRBJ1-1, with no clear D. The CDR3 runs to 17 residues. Trimming took 2 bases from V and 1 from J, leaving 17 bases between them. From germline, CDR1 is SGHVS and CDR2 FNYEAQ. The CDR3 DNA reads TGTGCCAGCAGCTTAACAAGGACGTCCGGATCGAACACTGAAGCTTTCTTT. Its protein is CASSLTRTSGSNTEAFF.

This chain joins TRBV6-1 and TRBJ2-1, with 11 bases matching TRBD2. Germline assignment: CDR1 MNHNS and CDR2 SASEGT. This CDR3 contains 16 residues. The V and J ends lost 6 bases and 1 base, in that order; junction bases with no gene match: 5. The CDR3 is CASREGLAVSYNEQFF. The CDR3 DNA reads TGTGCCAGCAGGGAGGGACTAGCGGTTTCCTACAATGAGCAGTTCTTC.

This clonotype appeared a few times. The chain combines TRBV5-5 with TRBJ1-6; TRBD1 agrees at 11 bases. Germline values: CDR1 SGHKS, CDR2 YYEKEE (reference sequence). The CDR3 length is 15 residues. V lost 4 bases and J lost 9; bases outside the gene matches: 6. CDR3 region: CASSQGQGASSPLHF. In DNA form, the CDR3 reads TGTGCCAGCAGCCAAGGACAGGGGGCGAGTTCACCCCTCCACTTT.

This clonotype occurred many times. The chain uses TRBV12-3 or TRBV12-4 and TRBJ2-5, with 9 nucleotides matching TRBD1. This CDR3 region has 13 residues. V shed 8 bases, J shed 5 bases, and the junction held 6 bases outside the gene matches. The CDR3 loop reads CASLQGARETQYF. CDR3 in DNA: TGTGCCAGCCTACAGGGGGCAAGGGAGACCCAGTACTTC.